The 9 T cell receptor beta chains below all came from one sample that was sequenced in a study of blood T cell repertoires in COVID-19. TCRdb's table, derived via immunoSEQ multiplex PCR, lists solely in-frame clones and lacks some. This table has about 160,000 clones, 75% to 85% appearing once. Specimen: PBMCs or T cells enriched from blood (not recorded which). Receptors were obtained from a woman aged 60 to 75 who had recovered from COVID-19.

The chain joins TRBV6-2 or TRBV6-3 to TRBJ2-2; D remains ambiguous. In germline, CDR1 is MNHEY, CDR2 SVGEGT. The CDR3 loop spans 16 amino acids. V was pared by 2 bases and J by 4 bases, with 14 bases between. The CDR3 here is CASSYEELYATGELFF. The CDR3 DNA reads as TGTGCCAGCAGTTACGAAGAACTCTATGCCACCGGGGAGCTGTTTTTT.

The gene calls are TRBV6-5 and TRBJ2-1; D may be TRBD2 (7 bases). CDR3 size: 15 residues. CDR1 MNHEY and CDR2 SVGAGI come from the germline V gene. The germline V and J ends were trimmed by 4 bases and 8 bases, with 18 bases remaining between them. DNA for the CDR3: TGTGCCAGCAGTTTGTTCGGGGGGCCGGGGGATGAGCAGTTCTTC. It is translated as CASSLFGGPGDEQFF.

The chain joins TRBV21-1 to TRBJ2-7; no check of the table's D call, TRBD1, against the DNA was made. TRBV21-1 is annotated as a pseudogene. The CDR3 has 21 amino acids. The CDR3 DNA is TGTGCCAGCAGCAAAAAAGGGTGGCAGGACGTTCAGGGCGGAAGGGTCTACGAGCAGTACTTC. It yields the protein CASSKKGWQDVQGGRVYEQYF.

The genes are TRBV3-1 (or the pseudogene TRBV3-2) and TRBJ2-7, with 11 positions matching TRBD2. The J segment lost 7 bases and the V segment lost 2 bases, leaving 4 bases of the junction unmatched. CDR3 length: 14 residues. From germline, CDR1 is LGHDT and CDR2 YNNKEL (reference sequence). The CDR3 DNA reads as TGTGCCAGCAGCCAATCTACTAGCGGGGGAGAGCAGTACTTC. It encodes CASSQSTSGGEQYF.

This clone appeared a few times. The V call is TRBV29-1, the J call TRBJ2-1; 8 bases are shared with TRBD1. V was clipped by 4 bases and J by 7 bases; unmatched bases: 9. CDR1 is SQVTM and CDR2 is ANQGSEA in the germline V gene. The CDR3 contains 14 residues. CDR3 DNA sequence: TGCAGCGTTGGCCCCCAGGGGGCTAGGAATGAGCAGTTCTTC. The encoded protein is CSVGPQGARNEQFF.

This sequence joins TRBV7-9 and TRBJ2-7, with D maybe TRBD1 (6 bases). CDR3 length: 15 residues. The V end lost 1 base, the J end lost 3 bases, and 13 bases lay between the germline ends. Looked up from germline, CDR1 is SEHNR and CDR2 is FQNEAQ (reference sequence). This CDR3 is CASSLGGQGYYEQYF. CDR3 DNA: TGTGCCAGCAGCTTAGGCGGGCAGGGGTACTACGAGCAGTACTTC.

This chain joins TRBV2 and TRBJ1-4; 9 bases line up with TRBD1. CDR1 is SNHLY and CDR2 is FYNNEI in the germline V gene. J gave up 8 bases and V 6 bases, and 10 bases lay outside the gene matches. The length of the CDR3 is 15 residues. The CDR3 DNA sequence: TGTGCCAGCAGAGGACAGGGGCGCCCGGGCGAAAAACTGTTTTTT. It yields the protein CASRGQGRPGEKLFF.

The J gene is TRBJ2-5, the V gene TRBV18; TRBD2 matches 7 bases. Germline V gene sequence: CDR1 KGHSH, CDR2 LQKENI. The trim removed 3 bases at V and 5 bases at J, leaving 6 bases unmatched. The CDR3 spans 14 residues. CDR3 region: CASSPRAREETQYF. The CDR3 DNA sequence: TGTGCCAGCTCACCTAGGGCGCGGGAGGAGACCCAGTACTTC. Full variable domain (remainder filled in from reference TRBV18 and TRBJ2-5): NAGVMQNPRHLVRRRGQEARLRCSPMKGHSHVYWYRQLPEEGLKFMVYLQKENIIDESGMPKERFSAEFPKEGPSILRIQQVVRGDSAAYFCASSPRAREETQYFGPGTRLLVL.

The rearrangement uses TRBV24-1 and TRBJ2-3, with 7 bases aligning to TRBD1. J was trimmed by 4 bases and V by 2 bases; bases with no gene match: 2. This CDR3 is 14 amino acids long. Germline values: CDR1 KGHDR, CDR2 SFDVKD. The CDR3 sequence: CATSDSTGADTQYF. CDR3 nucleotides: TGTGCCACCAGTGATTCAACAGGGGCAGATACGCAGTATTTT.